The clone carrying this TCR beta chain was observed a handful of times. The antigen remains unidentified. The data stem from a study of T cell responses to AZD1222 COVID-19 vaccine. The data were produced by immunoSEQ multiplex PCR, yet TCRdb's version contains in-frame clones alone and is incomplete. The profile shows some 150,000 clones, around 88% of them singletons. Study-wide findings and caveats: Reportedly, nearly half the spike-specific TCRs target unmutated variant regions. Regions 160-218 and 743-854 held dominance among vaccine-associated CD4 TCRs, which spanned spike. The study sampled repertoires only after the peak T cell response.

The sample in question was peripheral blood, obtained on day 0 of AZD1222 vaccination. The sequence derives from an adult in good health.

The CDR3 nucleotides are TGTGCCAGCAGTCCAGCAGGGGGGCTCTACGAGCAGTACTTC. As protein: CASSPAGGLYEQYF. The J gene is TRBJ2-7, the V gene TRBV28; D may be TRBD1 (7 bases). Deletions cut 5 bases from V and 3 bases from J, with 14 bases between. The CDR3 runs to 14 residues. Germline CDR1 reads MDHEN; CDR2 reads SYDVKM.